What follows describes a single T cell receptor beta chain. Its antigen is undetermined. These data come from a study of cytomegalovirus exposure and HLA in healthy donors. Losses at the gene ends were 6 bases for V and 6 bases for J; bases not matched to a gene: 12. CDR1 is SGHRS and CDR2 is YFSETQ in the germline V gene. This CDR3 contains 14 residues. Notes on the study in general: Specificity for CMV antigens was confirmed in vitro for a few of the CMV-associated chains.

Primers included in the PCR were 60 Vbeta and 13 Jbeta primers. The protocol was immunoSEQ multiplex PCR, while the TCRdb copy is restricted to in-frame clones and leaves out a portion. The record lists just over 20,000 clones, of which the ten most abundant hold around a fifth. The sample consisted of PBMCs. The sequence was obtained from a man in his sixties in good health and CMV-seropositive. This chain connects TRBV5-1 to TRBJ2-7, with 7 bases fitting TRBD2. For the CDR3, the DNA is TGCGCCAGCACCCCGGGAGGCGGGAGTCTCGAGCAGTACTTC. This codes for CASTPGGGSLEQYF.